The 11 T cell receptor beta chains in this list originate from one sample, sequenced in a study of brain T cells in children with intractable seizures. TCRdb keeps only in-frame clones here, not all; method: immunoSEQ multiplex PCR. The sample shows about 340,000 clones, 93% of them seen only once. Time point defined: blood from clinic visit 5 months post-surgery; TSC patient then seizure free. Sample: peripheral blood, taken more than 4 months after surgery. The receptor set was obtained from a boy under three years old with tuberous sclerosis and intractable seizures.

V gene TRBV18 combines with J gene TRBJ1-1, with a weak D call TRBD1 (5 bases). In germline, CDR1 is KGHSH, CDR2 LQKENI. V shed 4 bases and J shed 11 bases, with 23 bases lying between them. The length of the CDR3 is 15 residues. The CDR3 nucleotides are TGTGCCAGCTCACGAACAGGAAGCGTGAGGGGTCAGGCTTTCTTT. Translating gives CASSRTGSVRGQAFF.

The V gene is TRBV19, the J gene TRBJ2-1; D might be TRBD2 (5 bases). Germline values: CDR1 LNHDA, CDR2 SQIVND (reference sequence). V was clipped by 9 bases and J by 9 bases, with 12 bases between them. CDR3 length equals 11 residues. The CDR3 sequence is CASKGAVEQFF. DNA of the CDR3: TGTGCCAGCAAGGGAGCTGTTGAGCAGTTCTTC. The whole variable domain, remainder taken from reference TRBV19 and TRBJ2-1, is DGGITQSPKYLFRKEGQNVTLSCEQNLNHDAMYWYRQDPGQGLRLIYYSQIVNDFQKGDIAEGYSVSREKKESFPLTVTSAQKNPTAFYLCASKGAVEQFFGPGTRLTVL.

The J gene is TRBJ2-3, the V gene TRBV30; D remains unclear. The CDR3 loop spans 11 amino acids. V lost 1 base and J lost 7, with 6 bases in between. Germline assignment: CDR1 GTSNPN and CDR2 SVGIG (reference sequence). The CDR3, as DNA: TGTGCCTGGAGTGAAGTAAATACGCAGTATTTT. Its protein product is CAWSEVNTQYF.

The rearrangement links TRBV5-1 to TRBJ2-1, with D perhaps assigned TRBD1 or TRBD2 (5 bases each). CDR3 length: 18 amino acids. The germline gives CDR1 SGHRS, CDR2 YFSETQ. V was shortened by 0 bases and J by 0 bases, with 16 bases between the two germline ends. The CDR3 coding sequence is TGCGCCAGCAGCTTGGACCTAGGGGACGCCGACTCCTACAATGAGCAGTTCTTC. This encodes CASSLDLGDADSYNEQFF.

The table lists this clone with a count of one. V gene TRBV11-3 combines with J gene TRBJ1-4; D is uncertain. The length of the CDR3 is 14 residues. The V end was cut by 1 base, the J end by 5 bases, with 8 bases between. Germline CDR1 reads SGHNT; CDR2 reads YENEEA. The CDR3: CASSLGGRNEKLFF. For the CDR3, the DNA is TGTGCCAGCAGCTTAGGCGGCAGAAATGAAAAACTGTTTTTT.

V usage is TRBV7-6 and J usage is TRBJ1-1, with 8 bases fitting TRBD1. The V segment lost 1 base and the J segment 4 bases; nucleotides outside the gene matches: 17. CDR3 length: 19 amino acids. Looked up from germline, CDR1 is SGHVS and CDR2 is FNYEAQ. CDR3 coding DNA: TGTGCCAGCAGCTTAGGGTTTGGGGACTTTCGACAGGGGAGCACTGAAGCTTTCTTT. The encoded protein is CASSLGFGDFRQGSTEAFF.

This clone has a single count. The chain has TRBV2 and TRBJ2-5; a possible D gene is TRBD2 (6 bases). CDR1 and CDR2 from the germline V gene are SNHLY and FYNNEI. This CDR3 spans 13 amino acids. The V end was cut by 7 bases, the J end by 5 bases, with 14 bases between. The CDR3 region is CASIGSGSETQYF. Written as DNA, the CDR3 is TGTGCCAGCATAGGTAGCGGCAGCGAGACCCAGTACTTC.

The gene calls are TRBV7-2 and TRBJ2-7, with D possibly being TRBD2 (6 bases). Trimming pared 7 bases from V and 6 bases from J, leaving 16 bases between. The CDR3 is 13 residues long. Germline V gives CDR1 SGHTA, CDR2 FQGNSA. As DNA, the CDR3 is TGTGCCAGCAAATCATTCTTGGGGGGCGAGCAGTACTTC. This sequence encodes CASKSFLGGEQYF.

The chain has TRBV7-9 and TRBJ2-5, with 15 bases aligning to TRBD2. The CDR3 totals 17 residues. Germline V gene data show CDR1 as SEHNR and CDR2 as FQNEAQ (reference sequence). V lost 4 bases to trimming and J lost 5 bases; unmatched junction nucleotides: 8. This CDR3 is CASSSGLAGGGWETQYF. In DNA, the CDR3 is TGTGCCAGCAGCTCGGGACTAGCGGGGGGAGGTTGGGAGACCCAGTACTTC.

The gene calls are TRBV5-4 and TRBJ1-1, with D tentatively TRBD1 (6 bases). This CDR3 spans 13 amino acids. Looked up from germline, CDR1 is SGHNT and CDR2 is YYREEE (reference sequence). V was cut by 0 bases and J by 11 bases, with 14 bases left in between. This CDR3 reads CASSLERGAGAFF. CDR3 nucleotides: TGTGCCAGCAGCTTGGAGCGGGGGGCGGGGGCTTTCTTT. The variable domain in full, with the rest retrieved from reference TRBV5-4 and TRBJ1-1, is ETGVTQSPTHLIKTRGQQVTLRCSSQSGHNTVSWYQQALGQGPQFIFQYYREEENGRGNFPPRFSGLQFPNYSSELNVNALELDDSALYLCASSLERGAGAFFGQGTRLTVV.

This clone was counted a single time. The chain couples TRBV6-5 to TRBJ2-7; the D gene is possibly TRBD1 (5 bases). CDR3 length: 13 amino acids. Germline V gene lookup returns CDR1 MNHEY and CDR2 SVGAGI. V was clipped by 10 bases and J by 2 bases, with 15 bases between them. The DNA of the CDR3 is TGTGCCACCTCCCTGACAGATCCCTACGAGCAGTACTTC. Its protein is CATSLTDPYEQYF.